The T cell receptor beta chain described here comes from a study of blood T cell repertoires in COVID-19. Looking at the study overall: Sites across the United States, Italy and Spain contributed samples from acute and convalescent COVID-19. PBMCs, B-cell-depleted T cells, or T cells were the source of the cDNA or gDNA that made up the material.

Generated by immunoSEQ multiplex PCR, the TCRdb table keeps only in-frame clones and is missing some. The sample has around 9,700 clones, around 85% seen once. The CDR3 consists of 17 residues. V was shortened by 7 bases and J by 0 bases, with 19 bases between the two germline ends. The V gene's germline CDR1 is MDHEN and CDR2 SYDVKM. This sequence joins TRBV28 and TRBJ1-5; a weak D match, TRBD1 (5 bases). The clonotype comes from a man aged 70 or older with active COVID-19. Source material: peripheral blood. The CDR3 nucleotides read TGTGCCAGCACAAGGAAACAGGCGTACTATAGCAATCAGCCCCAGCATTTT. Its translation: CASTRKQAYYSNQPQHF.